Presented here are 19 T cell receptor beta chains from one specimen sequenced in a study of shared clonotypes between healthy human individuals. Sequencing used immunoSEQ multiplex PCR; TCRdb keeps in-frame clones, though not all of them. The sample includes about 490,000 clones, 76% seen only once; the top ten take 10% to 15%. The specimen was PBMCs. Receptors were obtained from a woman between 35 and 50 years old in good health. Some clones in this sample may be carry-over from other donors' samples.

Notes on this clone: One end of the junction varies from germline; a read error may be responsible. The chain couples TRBV5-1 to TRBJ2-1; the match to TRBD2 covers 8 bases. The CDR3 length is 15 residues. Germline CDR1 reads SGHRS; CDR2 reads YFSETQ. CDR3 residues: CASSLAAGGTNEQFF. DNA for the CDR3: TGCGCCAGCAGTTTGGCGGCGGGAGGTACGAATGAGCAGTTCTTC.

This clone was observed a few times. The gene calls are TRBV29-1 and TRBJ1-1; perhaps TRBD1 as D (5 bases). Germline-derived CDR1 and CDR2 are SQVTM and ANQGSEA. Trimming took 7 bases from V and 2 from J, leaving 14 bases between them. The CDR3 sequence is 13 residues long. The CDR3 nucleotides read TGCAGCGGAGCCGGACAACTTAACACTGAAGCTTTCTTT. Its translation is CSGAGQLNTEAFF.

This chain joins TRBV28 and TRBJ1-2; a weak D match, TRBD1 (5 bases). Deletions cut 6 bases from V and 4 bases from J, with 12 bases between. Germline V gene sequence: CDR1 MDHEN, CDR2 SYDVKM. This CDR3 is built from 13 residues. CDR3 nucleotides: TGTGCCAGCAGCAGGGAGAGGGGCTATGGCTACACCTTC. Protein product: CASSRERGYGYTF.

This chain links TRBV28 with TRBJ1-5; TRBD1 matches at 12 bases. CDR1 and CDR2 from the germline V gene are MDHEN and SYDVKM. This CDR3 is 14 amino acids long. V shed 5 bases and J 6 bases; nucleotides not matched to a gene: 2. DNA of the CDR3: TGTGCCAGCAGTGGGACAGGGGGCTTTCAGCCCCAGCATTTT. Its protein product is CASSGTGGFQPQHF. The variable domain in full, completed from reference TRBV28 and TRBJ1-5, reads DVKVTQSSRYLVKRTGEKVFLECVQDMDHENMFWYRQDPGLGLRLIYFSYDVKMKEKGDIPEGYSVSREKKERFSLILESASTNQTSMYLCASSGTGGFQPQHFGDGTRLSIL.

The V gene is TRBV7-9, the J gene TRBJ1-2; TRBD1 matches 9 bases. V was clipped by 0 bases and J by 4 bases; unmatched bases: 6. Germline assignment: CDR1 SEHNR and CDR2 FQNEAQ (reference sequence). The length of the CDR3 is 16 residues. The CDR3 sequence is CASSLAGTGNLYGYTF. The CDR3 DNA reads TGTGCCAGCAGCTTAGCCGGGACAGGGAACCTCTATGGCTACACCTTC.

V usage is TRBV11-3 and J usage is TRBJ2-3; the match to TRBD1 covers 9 bases. This CDR3 has 16 amino acids. J lost 2 bases, V lost 5 bases, and 8 bases had no gene match. Germline CDR1 reads SGHNT; CDR2 reads YENEEA. In DNA form, the CDR3 reads TGTGCCAGCAGCGCCGGGACAGGGTTTCACACAGATACGCAGTATTTT. It translates to CASSAGTGFHTDTQYF.

Of note for this clone: Because the CDR3 is missing its conserved closing phenylalanine or tryptophan, this is likely a read error. It is unclear where the CDR3 begins or ends on the DNA, so no DNA is shown, and the CDR3 is as TCRdb lists it. This rearrangement joins TRBV21-1 to TRBJ1-3; TRBD1, as called in the table, went unchecked against the DNA. TRBV21-1 is noted as a pseudogene. The CDR3 spans 15 amino acids, including both terminal residues. CDR3 residues: CASSKSDRVWLVCHI.

This rearrangement joins TRBV28 to TRBJ2-7, with D perhaps TRBD1 (5 bases). The CDR3 totals 16 residues. Germline V CDR1 and CDR2: MDHEN, SYDVKM. V lost 2 bases and J 2 bases, leaving 16 bases between the germline ends. The CDR3 bases are TGTGCCAGCAGTTTACCCCCCTGGGCAGGGCCCTACGAGCAGTACTTC. As protein: CASSLPPWAGPYEQYF.

This chain links TRBV28 with TRBJ1-1; no firm D call. V was trimmed by 0 bases and J by 0 bases, leaving 11 bases between them. Germline V CDR1 and CDR2: MDHEN, SYDVKM. The CDR3 covers 16 residues. In nucleotides, the CDR3 is TGTGCCAGCAGTTTATGGTCAGGCGCCTTGAACACTGAAGCTTTCTTT. Its translation: CASSLWSGALNTEAFF.

Note on this clone: Germline and junction disagree at one end, which may indicate a read error. This chain uses TRBV7-7 with TRBJ2-5; D gene ambiguous. The CDR3 runs 13 residues. Germline-derived CDR1 and CDR2 are SSHAT and FNYEAQ (reference sequence). The CDR3 DNA sequence: TGTGCTAGCAGCCCCTCCCTGGGCGAGGAGCAGTACTTC. Its translation is CASSPSLGEEQYF.

This clone was picked up one time. This rearrangement joins TRBV5-4 to TRBJ1-1; D is possibly TRBD1 (5 bases). CDR1 and CDR2 (germline): SGHNT, YYREEE (reference sequence). The ends were cut back, 2 bases at V and 3 bases at J, with 11 bases in the middle. The CDR3 totals 14 residues. The DNA for the CDR3 is TGTGCCAGCAGCTTTGACCGGGACCACACTGAAGCTTTCTTT. Translation gives CASSFDRDHTEAFF.

The chain employs TRBV5-1 and TRBJ1-4, with 7 positions matching TRBD1. CDR3 length equals 14 residues. From germline, CDR1 is SGHRS and CDR2 YFSETQ. V lost 4 bases to trimming and J lost 8 bases; unmatched junction nucleotides: 8. CDR3 bases: TGCGCCAGCAGCCAGACAGGGCTCGGGGAAAAACTGTTTTTT. Translated, it gives CASSQTGLGEKLFF.

The rearrangement uses TRBV28 and TRBJ2-5; 9 bases fit TRBD2. The CDR3 loop spans 14 amino acids. Trimming removed 7 bases from V and 11 bases from J; junction bases left unmatched: 14. CDR1 is MDHEN, CDR2 SYDVKM, per germline. The CDR3 is CASIPGAGGYEQYF. The CDR3 DNA reads as TGTGCCAGCATCCCGGGGGCGGGAGGGTATGAGCAGTACTTC.

The rearrangement uses TRBV4-1 and TRBJ2-5; D not certain. Near its end, the DNA agrees better with TRBJ2-7, so the J call may be wrong. This CDR3 is built from 15 residues. Germline V gives CDR1 MGHRA, CDR2 YSYEKL. This CDR3 reads CASSQLLVQPYEQYF. The CDR3 DNA reads as TGCGCCAGCAGCCAACTCCTCGTCCAACCTTACGAGCAGTACTTC.

This clone was seen a few times. The chain has TRBV18 and TRBJ2-2, with a tentative D call TRBD2 (5 bases). The V gene lost 7 bases and the J gene lost 2 bases, with 11 bases spanning the gap. Germline values: CDR1 KGHSH, CDR2 LQKENI. The CDR3 runs 14 residues. The CDR3 coding sequence is TGTGCCAGCTTCACTAGTCCAAACACCGGGGAGCTGTTTTTT. It specifies CASFTSPNTGELFF.

This clone was picked up one time. The chain recombines TRBV19 with TRBJ1-1; 7 positions match TRBD1. The germline gives CDR1 LNHDA, CDR2 SQIVND (reference sequence). The CDR3 runs 16 residues. V trimming: 1 base; J trimming: 1 base; junction bases outside the gene matches: 6. The CDR3 sequence: CASSIGSGTANTEAFF. CDR3 bases: TGTGCCAGTAGTATAGGGTCGGGGACAGCGAACACTGAAGCTTTCTTT.

The CDR3 DNA sequence: TGTGCCAGCAGCCAAGGGACTCAAAACACCGGGGAGCTGTTTTTT. Its protein is CASSQGTQNTGELFF. V gene TRBV4-2 combines with J gene TRBJ2-2, with D possibly being TRBD2 (5 bases). Germline CDR1 LGHNA, CDR2 YNFKEQ. The CDR3 sequence is 15 residues long. The ends were cut back, 1 base at V and 2 bases at J, with 8 bases in the middle.

The rearrangement links TRBV6-1 to TRBJ1-2, with a weak D call TRBD1 (5 bases). The CDR3 is 15 amino acids. Germline V gene sequence: CDR1 MNHNS, CDR2 SASEGT. V dropped 5 bases and J dropped 0 bases, with 13 bases sitting between them. The CDR3 is CASSSQTAPNYGYTF. CDR3 sequence (DNA): TGTGCCAGCAGTTCCCAGACAGCTCCTAACTATGGCTACACCTTC.

The rearrangement uses TRBV30 and TRBJ2-4; D may be TRBD2 (6 bases). CDR1 is GTSNPN, CDR2 SVGIG, per germline (reference sequence). The V and J ends lost 5 bases and 3 bases respectively, with 17 bases between them. The CDR3 consists of 15 residues. The CDR3 region has the DNA TGTGCCTGGGGTCCTGGCCCGGGGGTCAAAAACATTCAGTACTTC. Translating it yields CAWGPGPGVKNIQYF.